The 7 T cell receptor beta chains reported below all come from one sample, sequenced in a study of Graves' ophthalmopathy and Graves' hyperthyroidism. Using RNA transcripts, the TCR beta CDR3 regions were amplified. Second-round multiplex PCR followed a first-round RT-PCR using HTBI primers. MiXCR was run by TCRdb on the multiplex PCR reads, yielding one entry per CDR3 protein. The sample records 300,000 to 500,000 distinct CDR3 sequences, approximately 15% being singletons. Source material: peripheral blood. The receptors stem from a woman aged 18-30 years with stable Graves' hyperthyroidism.

In its sample, this clonotype was seen a few times. V is TRBV11-2 and J is TRBJ1-3; possibly TRBD1 for D (5 bases). Between the trimmed V and J ends, which lost 10 bases and 0 bases, there was a span of 16 bases. Germline loops: CDR1 SGHAT, CDR2 FQNNGV. CDR3 length equals 15 residues. CDR3 residues: CAIRDVMSSGNTIYF. In nucleotides, the CDR3 is TGTGCCATCCGGGACGTTATGAGCTCTGGAAACACCATATATTTT.

In its sample, this clonotype was seen many times. The gene calls are TRBV27 and TRBJ1-6; D not certain. The CDR3 covers 13 residues. Trimming took off 2 bases at V and 13 bases at J, with 12 bases between the two ends. CDR1 is MNHEY, CDR2 SMNVEV, per germline (reference sequence). The DNA for the CDR3 is TGTGCCAGCAGTTTACAACAGCCTATGCCCCTCCACTTT. This translates into CASSLQQPMPLHF.

This clonotype has a handful of counts. The chain is built from TRBV4-1 and TRBJ1-2; D remains ambiguous. The V end was cut by 0 bases, the J end by 2 bases, with 10 bases between. The germline gives CDR1 MGHRA, CDR2 YSYEKL. This CDR3 region has 15 residues. The CDR3 bases are TGCGCCAGCAGCCAAGATCCCGGGTCGAACTATGGCTACACCTTC. As protein: CASSQDPGSNYGYTF.

This clonotype was observed many times. V is TRBV2 and J is TRBJ2-5; 8 bases are shared with TRBD2. The CDR3 has 13 residues. The V segment lost 5 bases and the J segment 5 bases; nucleotides outside the gene matches: 4. Germline V gives CDR1 SNHLY, CDR2 FYNNEI. The CDR3 DNA reads as TGTGCCAGCAGTTCCGAGCGGGGGGAGACCCAGTACTTC. Residues: CASSSERGETQYF.

This clonotype was counted ten times or more. A read error may be the cause here, since a much bigger clone is one base away. This rearrangement joins TRBV24-1 to TRBJ1-1; D gene unclear. The CDR3 contains 12 residues. Germline loops: CDR1 KGHDR, CDR2 SFDVKD. The CDR3 region is CATPEWVTEALF. In DNA form, the CDR3 reads TGTGCCACGCCCGAGTGGGTCACTGAAGCTCTCTTT.

In the case of this clonotype: One end of the junction varies from germline; a read error may be responsible. This chain's CDR3 is CASCSTGTPQETRYF. The CDR3 bases are TGTGCCAGCTGCTCAACAGGCACCCCACAAGAGACCCGGTACTTC. The V and J genes are TRBV25-1 and TRBJ2-5, with D possibly being TRBD1 (5 bases). The CDR3 sequence is 15 residues long. CDR1 and CDR2 from the germline V gene are MGHDK and SYGVNS. The entire variable domain, with the rest obtained from reference TRBV25-1 and TRBJ2-5, is as follows: EADIYQTPRYLVIGTGKKITLECSQTMGHDKMYWYQQDPGMELHLIHYSYGVNSTEKGDLSSESTVSRIRTEHFPLTLESARPSHTSQYLCASCSTGTPQETRYFGPGTRLLVL.

This clonotype showed up many times. V usage is TRBV24-1 and J usage is TRBJ2-2; D is perhaps TRBD1 (6 bases). The CDR3 covers 15 residues. In germline, CDR1 is KGHDR, CDR2 SFDVKD. Trimming stripped 3 bases from V and 0 bases from J, with 7 bases between. CDR3 in DNA: TGTGCCACCAGTGATCACAGGGCGAACACCGGGGAGCTGTTTTTT. It translates to CATSDHRANTGELFF.